These 14 T cell receptor beta chains were all obtained from the same sample, sequenced in a study of blood T cell repertoires in COVID-19. Assay: immunoSEQ multiplex PCR; the TCRdb copy retains only in-frame clones and omits some. The sample shows about 110,000 clones, roughly 70% of them seen only once. Sequencing used peripheral blood. These receptors were collected from a human donor with acute or convalescent COVID-19. The donor label of this sample is uncertain.

The V call is TRBV5-1, the J call TRBJ2-1, with D maybe TRBD1 (7 bases). Looked up from germline, CDR1 is SGHRS and CDR2 is YFSETQ. Trimming stripped 1 base from V and 9 bases from J, with 20 bases between. This CDR3 has 16 amino acids. CDR3 nucleotides: TGCGCCAGCAGCTTGCGGTCCGGAGGGGGCAGCGGTGAGCAGTTCTTC. Translated: CASSLRSGGGSGEQFF.

Comments on this clone: Its ends do not fully match the called genes, so a read error is possible. This sample also contains other DNA sequences that code for the same CDR3. This chain connects TRBV7-3 to TRBJ1-4; 8 nucleotides line up with TRBD1. The CDR3 runs to 13 residues. CDR1 is SGHTA, CDR2 FQGTGA, per germline. The CDR3 coding sequence is TGTGCCAGCCGACAGGGGTCTAATGAAAAACTATTTTTT. It is translated as CASRQGSNEKLFF. The full variable domain, rest sourced from reference TRBV7-3 and TRBJ1-4, is GAGVSQTPSNKVTEKGKYVELRCDPISGHTALYWYRQSLGQGPEFLIYFQGTGAADDSGLPNDRFFAVRPEGSVSTLKIQRTERGDSAVYLCASRQGSNEKLFFGSGTQLSVL.

The rearrangement joins TRBV19 to TRBJ1-6, with D uncertain. CDR1 and CDR2 from the germline V gene are LNHDA and SQIVND (reference sequence). The CDR3 has 14 residues. Trimming shortened V by 1 base and J by 10 bases, and 11 bases separated the two germline ends. CDR3 residues: CASSIAGIESPLHF. In nucleotides, the CDR3 is TGTGCCAGTAGTATAGCGGGTATCGAATCACCCCTCCACTTT.

This clone was recorded only once. The J gene is TRBJ1-1, the V gene TRBV6-5; unclear D gene. V lost 0 bases, J lost 3 bases, and 8 bases lay in between. Per the germline V gene, CDR1 is MNHEY and CDR2 is SVGAGI. The CDR3 covers 14 residues. The chain's CDR3 is CASSYSPADTEAFF. The CDR3 DNA sequence: TGTGCCAGCAGTTACTCCCCCGCGGACACTGAAGCTTTCTTT.

The rearrangement joins TRBV13 to TRBJ1-4, with D possibly being TRBD1 (5 bases). The CDR3 has 14 amino acids. Trimming stripped 4 bases from V and 8 bases from J, with 14 bases between. Germline assignment: CDR1 PRHDT and CDR2 FYEKMQ (reference sequence). The CDR3 here is CASSSRGTREKLFF. The CDR3 DNA sequence: TGTGCCAGCAGCTCTCGGGGGACTCGAGAAAAACTGTTTTTT.

V and J are TRBV19 and TRBJ1-2, with 7 nucleotides matching TRBD1. The CDR3 runs 14 residues. Germline V gene lookup returns CDR1 LNHDA and CDR2 SQIVND (reference sequence). Trimming took 3 bases from V and 7 from J; bases not matched to a gene: 8. The chain's CDR3 is CASSILSRGSGYTF. The CDR3 DNA is TGTGCCAGTAGTATTCTCTCCAGGGGGAGTGGCTACACCTTC.

This chain connects TRBV6-4 to TRBJ2-7; TRBD1 matches 8 bases. With 7 bases clipped from V and 5 bases from J, the junction kept 10 bases outside the gene matches. The CDR3 consists of 14 residues. Germline values: CDR1 MRHNA, CDR2 SNTAGT. The CDR3 DNA reads as TGTGCCAGCATTATGGGACAGGCGAGCCACGAGCAGTACTTC. This sequence encodes CASIMGQASHEQYF.

The genes are TRBV29-1 and TRBJ2-2, with a possible D match to TRBD2 (5 bases). Germline CDR1 and CDR2: SQVTM and ANQGSEA. V lost 7 bases and J lost 0, with 12 bases in between. The CDR3 is 14 amino acids. CDR3 loop: CSAPGIANTGELFF. The CDR3 nucleotides read TGCAGCGCACCCGGGATCGCGAACACCGGGGAGCTGTTTTTT.

This chain uses TRBV5-1 with TRBJ2-2; D gene unclear. This CDR3 contains 13 residues. Trimming took 5 bases from V and 7 from J, leaving 12 bases between them. The germline gives CDR1 SGHRS, CDR2 YFSETQ. DNA for the CDR3: TGCGCCAGCAGAACCCGGGTTGACGGGGAGCTGTTTTTT. This gives the protein CASRTRVDGELFF. Full variable domain (missing parts from reference TRBV5-1 and TRBJ2-2): KAGVTQTPRYLIKTRGQQVTLSCSPISGHRSVSWYQQTPGQGLQFLFEYFSETQRNKGNFPGRFSGRQFSNSRSEMNVSTLELGDSALYLCASRTRVDGELFFGEGSRLTVL.

In this sample, this clone turned up many times. V gene TRBV27 combines with J gene TRBJ1-1; the match to TRBD1 covers 8 bases. Per germline, CDR1 MNHEY and CDR2 SMNVEV (reference sequence). The CDR3 is made up of 14 amino acids. The V gene end was trimmed by 6 bases and the J gene end by 0 bases; junction bases not matched to a gene: 3. CDR3 in DNA: TGTGCCAGCAGGAGACAGGGGATGAACACTGAAGCTTTCTTT. Translating gives CASRRQGMNTEAFF.

The chain couples TRBV5-6 to TRBJ2-2; TRBD1 is a possible D gene (6 bases). V was clipped by 2 bases and J by 5 bases, with 13 bases between them. The CDR3 is 15 amino acids. Germline values: CDR1 SGHDT, CDR2 YYEEEE. The CDR3 reads CASSFLGAKTGELFF. The CDR3 bases are TGTGCCAGCAGCTTTTTGGGGGCCAAAACCGGGGAGCTGTTTTTT.

The J gene is TRBJ2-4, the V gene TRBV25-1; tentatively, D is TRBD1 (5 bases). Looked up from germline, CDR1 is MGHDK and CDR2 is SYGVNS. The CDR3 loop spans 14 amino acids. Trimming took off 4 bases at V and 4 bases at J, with 11 bases between the two ends. The CDR3 loop reads CASSVPGLKNIQYF. CDR3 nucleotides: TGTGCCAGCAGTGTCCCAGGGTTAAAAAACATTCAGTACTTC. The full variable domain, completed using reference TRBV25-1 and TRBJ2-4, is EADIYQTPRYLVIGTGKKITLECSQTMGHDKMYWYQQDPGMELHLIHYSYGVNSTEKGDLSSESTVSRIRTEHFPLTLESARPSHTSQYLCASSVPGLKNIQYFGAGTRLSVL.

This chain's CDR3 is CASSPGQGWNGELFF. The CDR3 region has the DNA TGTGCCAGCAGTCCGGGACAGGGGTGGAACGGGGAGCTGTTTTTT. The chain recombines TRBV27 with TRBJ2-2, with TRBD1 matching over 10 bases. CDR3 length: 15 residues. Germline values: CDR1 MNHEY, CDR2 SMNVEV (reference sequence). V trimming: 5 bases; J trimming: 7 bases; junction bases outside the gene matches: 7.

This clone has a single count. The chain joins TRBV5-1 to TRBJ1-2; D call uncertain. The CDR3 has 13 amino acids. Germline V lookup: CDR1 SGHRS, CDR2 YFSETQ. The V end lost 4 bases, the J end lost 8 bases, and 15 bases lay between the germline ends. CDR3 in amino acids: CASSDIDPSGYTF. The CDR3 DNA reads as TGCGCCAGCAGCGACATCGACCCCAGCGGCTACACCTTC.